The clone carrying this T cell receptor (beta chain) is termed medium-sized. This record belongs to a study of immune characterization of retroperitoneal liposarcoma. One entry per CDR3 protein results from TCRdb running MiXCR on the PCR reads. The sample has roughly 10,000 distinct CDR3 sequences, approximately 30% seen once; the top ten hold around 8%. The CDR3 has 14 amino acids. V dropped 5 bases and J dropped 0 bases, with 8 bases sitting between them. The germline gives CDR1 SGHTA, CDR2 FQGNSA. The sample was tumor tissue. The receptor was isolated from a male donor with retroperitoneal liposarcoma. The J gene is TRBJ1-5, the V gene TRBV7-2; D call uncertain. The DNA of the CDR3 is TGTGCCAGCAGCCGAGACATTAGCAATCAGCCCCAGCATTTT. Protein product: CASSRDISNQPQHF.